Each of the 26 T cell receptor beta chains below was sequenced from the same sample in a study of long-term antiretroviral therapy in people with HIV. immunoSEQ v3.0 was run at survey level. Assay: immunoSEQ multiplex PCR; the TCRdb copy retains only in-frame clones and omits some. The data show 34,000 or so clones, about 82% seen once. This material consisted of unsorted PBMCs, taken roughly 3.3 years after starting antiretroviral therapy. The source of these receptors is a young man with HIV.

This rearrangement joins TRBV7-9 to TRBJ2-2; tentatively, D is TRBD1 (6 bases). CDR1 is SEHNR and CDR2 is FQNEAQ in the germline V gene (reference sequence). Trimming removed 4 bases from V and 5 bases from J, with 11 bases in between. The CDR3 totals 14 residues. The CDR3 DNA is TGTGCCAGCAGCTCGAGGCAGGGGACCGGGGAGCTGTTTTTT. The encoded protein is CASSSRQGTGELFF.

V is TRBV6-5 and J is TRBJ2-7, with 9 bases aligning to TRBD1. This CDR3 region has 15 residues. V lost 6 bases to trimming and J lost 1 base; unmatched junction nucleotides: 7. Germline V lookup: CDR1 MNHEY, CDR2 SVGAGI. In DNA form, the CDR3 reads TGTGCCAGCAGCCGGTCCGGGACAGGGTCCTACGAGCAGTACTTC. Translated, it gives CASSRSGTGSYEQYF.

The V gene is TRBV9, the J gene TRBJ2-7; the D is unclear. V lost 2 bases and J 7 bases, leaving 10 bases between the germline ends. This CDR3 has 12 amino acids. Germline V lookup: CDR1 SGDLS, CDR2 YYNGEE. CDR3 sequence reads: CASSVPRWEQYF. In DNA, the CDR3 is TGTGCCAGCAGCGTCCCCCGGTGGGAGCAGTACTTC.

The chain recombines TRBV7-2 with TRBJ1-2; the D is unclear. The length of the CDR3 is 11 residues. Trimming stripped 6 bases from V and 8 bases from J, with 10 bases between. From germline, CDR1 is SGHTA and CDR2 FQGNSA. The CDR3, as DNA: TGTGCCAGCAGTTACTCTGGGGGCTACACCTTC. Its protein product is CASSYSGGYTF. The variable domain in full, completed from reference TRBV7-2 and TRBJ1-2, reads GAGVSQSPSNKVTEKGKDVELRCDPISGHTALYWYRQSLGQGLEFLIYFQGNSAPDKSGLPSDRFSAERTGGSVSTLTIQRTQQEDSAVYLCASSYSGGYTFGSGTRLTVV.

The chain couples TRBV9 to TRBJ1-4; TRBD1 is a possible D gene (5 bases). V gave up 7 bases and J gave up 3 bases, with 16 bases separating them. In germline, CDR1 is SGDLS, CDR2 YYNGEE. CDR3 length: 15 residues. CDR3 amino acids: CASSRGESSNEKLFF. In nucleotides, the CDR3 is TGTGCCAGCTCCCGGGGGGAATCATCTAATGAAAAACTGTTTTTT. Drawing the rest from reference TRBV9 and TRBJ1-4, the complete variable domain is DSGVTQTPKHLITATGQRVTLRCSPRSGDLSVYWYQQSLDQGLQFLIQYYNGEERAKGNILERFSAQQFPDLHSELNLSSLELGDSALYFCASSRGESSNEKLFFGSGTQLSVL.

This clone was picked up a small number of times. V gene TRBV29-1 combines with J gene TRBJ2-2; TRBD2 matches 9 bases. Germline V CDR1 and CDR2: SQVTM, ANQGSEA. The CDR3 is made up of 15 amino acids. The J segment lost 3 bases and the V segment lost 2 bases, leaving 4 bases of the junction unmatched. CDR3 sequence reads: CSVEKAGGDTGELFF. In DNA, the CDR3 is TGCAGCGTTGAAAAGGCGGGAGGGGACACCGGGGAGCTGTTTTTT.

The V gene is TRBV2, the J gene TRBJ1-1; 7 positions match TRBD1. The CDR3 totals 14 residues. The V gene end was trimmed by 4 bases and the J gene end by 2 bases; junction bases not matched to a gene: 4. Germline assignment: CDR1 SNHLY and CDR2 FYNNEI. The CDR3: CASSGQGGNTEAFF. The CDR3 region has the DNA TGTGCCAGCAGTGGACAGGGTGGCAACACTGAAGCTTTCTTT.

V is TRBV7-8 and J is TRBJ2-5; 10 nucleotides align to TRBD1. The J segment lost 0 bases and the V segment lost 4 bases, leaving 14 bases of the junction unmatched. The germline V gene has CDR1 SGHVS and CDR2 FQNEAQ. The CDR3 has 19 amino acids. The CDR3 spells CASSSARVPGQGYQETQYF. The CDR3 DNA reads TGTGCCAGCAGCTCAGCGCGCGTGCCGGGACAGGGGTACCAAGAGACCCAGTACTTC.

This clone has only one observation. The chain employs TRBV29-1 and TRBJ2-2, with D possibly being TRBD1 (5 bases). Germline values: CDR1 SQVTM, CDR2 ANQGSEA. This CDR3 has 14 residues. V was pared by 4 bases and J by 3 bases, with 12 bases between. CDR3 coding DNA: TGCAGCGTTGCTGCCAGGGCCGACACCGGGGAGCTGTTTTTT. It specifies CSVAARADTGELFF.

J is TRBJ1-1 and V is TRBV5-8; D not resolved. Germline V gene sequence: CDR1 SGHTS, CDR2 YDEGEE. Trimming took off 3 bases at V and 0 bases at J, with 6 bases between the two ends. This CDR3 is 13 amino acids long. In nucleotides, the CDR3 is TGTGCCAGCAGCTCCCGATTGAACACTGAAGCTTTCTTT. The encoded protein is CASSSRLNTEAFF. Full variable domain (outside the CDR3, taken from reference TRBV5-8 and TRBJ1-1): EAGVTQSPTHLIKTRGQQATLRCSPISGHTSVYWYQQALGLGLQFLLWYDEGEERNRGNFPPRFSGRQFPNYSSELNVNALELEDSALYLCASSSRLNTEAFFGQGTRLTVV.

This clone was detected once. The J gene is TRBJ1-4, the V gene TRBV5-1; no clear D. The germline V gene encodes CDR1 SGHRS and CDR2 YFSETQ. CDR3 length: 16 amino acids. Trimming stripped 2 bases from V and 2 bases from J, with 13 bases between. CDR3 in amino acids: CASSFGPPATNEKLFF. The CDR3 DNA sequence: TGCGCCAGCAGCTTCGGCCCCCCCGCGACTAATGAAAAACTGTTTTTT.

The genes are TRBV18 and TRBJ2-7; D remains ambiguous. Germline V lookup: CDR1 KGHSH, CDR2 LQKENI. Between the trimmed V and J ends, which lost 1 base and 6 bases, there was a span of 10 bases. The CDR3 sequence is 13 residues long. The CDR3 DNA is TGTGCCAGCTCACCACGATCTGGGGTCGAGCAGTACTTC. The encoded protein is CASSPRSGVEQYF.

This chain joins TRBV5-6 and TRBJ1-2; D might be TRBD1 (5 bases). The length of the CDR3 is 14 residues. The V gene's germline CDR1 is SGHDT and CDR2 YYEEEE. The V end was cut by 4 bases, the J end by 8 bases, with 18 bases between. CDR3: CASSARGPPRGYTF. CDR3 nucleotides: TGTGCCAGCAGCGCCCGGGGCCCCCCAAGAGGCTACACCTTC.

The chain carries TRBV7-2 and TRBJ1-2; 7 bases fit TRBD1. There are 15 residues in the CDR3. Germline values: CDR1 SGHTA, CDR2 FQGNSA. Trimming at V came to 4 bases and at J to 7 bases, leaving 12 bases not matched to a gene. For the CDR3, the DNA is TGTGCCAGCAGCTCCCGGGACAGAGGAGTTGGTGGCTACACCTTC. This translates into CASSSRDRGVGGYTF.

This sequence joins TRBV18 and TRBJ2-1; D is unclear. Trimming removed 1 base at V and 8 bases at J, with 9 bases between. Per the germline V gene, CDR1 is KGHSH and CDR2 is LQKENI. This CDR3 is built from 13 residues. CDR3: CASSPRSGYEQFF. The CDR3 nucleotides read TGTGCCAGCTCACCACGGTCGGGCTATGAGCAGTTCTTC.

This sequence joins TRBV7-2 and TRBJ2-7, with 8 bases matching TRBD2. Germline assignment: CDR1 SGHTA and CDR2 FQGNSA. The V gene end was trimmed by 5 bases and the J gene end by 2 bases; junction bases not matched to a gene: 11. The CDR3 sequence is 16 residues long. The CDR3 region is CASSITGGAFTYEQYF. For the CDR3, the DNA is TGTGCCAGCAGCATAACGGGGGGGGCATTCACCTACGAGCAGTACTTC. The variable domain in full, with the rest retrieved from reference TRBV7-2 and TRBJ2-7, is GAGVSQSPSNKVTEKGKDVELRCDPISGHTALYWYRQSLGQGLEFLIYFQGNSAPDKSGLPSDRFSAERTGGSVSTLTIQRTQQEDSAVYLCASSITGGAFTYEQYFGPGTRLTVT.

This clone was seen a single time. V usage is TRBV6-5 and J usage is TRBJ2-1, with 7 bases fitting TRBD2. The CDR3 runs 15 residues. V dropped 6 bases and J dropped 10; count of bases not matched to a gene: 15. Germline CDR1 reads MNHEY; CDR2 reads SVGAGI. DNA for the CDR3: TGTGCCAGCAGCCCTGGACTAGGCCCCTCGGTCGAGCAGTTCTTC. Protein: CASSPGLGPSVEQFF.

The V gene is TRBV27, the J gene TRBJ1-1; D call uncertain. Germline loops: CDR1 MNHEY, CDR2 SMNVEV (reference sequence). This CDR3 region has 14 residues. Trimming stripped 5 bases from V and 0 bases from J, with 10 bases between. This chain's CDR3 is CASSPSRLNTEAFF. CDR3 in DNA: TGTGCCAGCAGTCCGTCTCGCCTGAACACTGAAGCTTTCTTT.

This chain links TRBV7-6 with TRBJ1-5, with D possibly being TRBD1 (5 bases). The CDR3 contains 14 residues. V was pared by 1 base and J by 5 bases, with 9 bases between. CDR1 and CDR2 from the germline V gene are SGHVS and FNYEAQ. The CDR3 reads CASSLVGGDQPQHF. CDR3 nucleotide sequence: TGTGCCAGCAGCTTAGTCGGGGGAGATCAGCCCCAGCATTTT.

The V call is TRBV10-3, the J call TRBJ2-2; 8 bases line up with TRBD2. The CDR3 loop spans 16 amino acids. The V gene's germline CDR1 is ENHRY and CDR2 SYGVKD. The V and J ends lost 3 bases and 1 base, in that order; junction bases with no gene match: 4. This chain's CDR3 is CAISDQRGLNTGELFF. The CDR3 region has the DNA TGTGCCATCAGTGATCAGCGGGGGCTGAACACCGGGGAGCTGTTTTTT.

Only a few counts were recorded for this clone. This CDR3 is CASSTAGNEKLFF. The DNA of the CDR3 is TGCGCCAGCAGCACAGCAGGGAATGAAAAACTGTTTTTT. J is TRBJ1-4 and V is TRBV5-1, with D possibly being TRBD1 (5 bases). The CDR3 covers 13 residues. The V end was cut by 4 bases, the J end by 5 bases, with 9 bases between. In germline, CDR1 is SGHRS, CDR2 YFSETQ. The full variable domain, with the rest looked up from reference TRBV5-1 and TRBJ1-4, is KAGVTQTPRYLIKTRGQQVTLSCSPISGHRSVSWYQQTPGQGLQFLFEYFSETQRNKGNFPGRFSGRQFSNSRSEMNVSTLELGDSALYLCASSTAGNEKLFFGSGTQLSVL.

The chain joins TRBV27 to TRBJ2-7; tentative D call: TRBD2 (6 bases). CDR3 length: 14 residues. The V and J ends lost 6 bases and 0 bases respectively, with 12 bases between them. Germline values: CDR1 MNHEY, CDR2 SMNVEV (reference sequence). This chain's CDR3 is CASSLRGISYEQYF. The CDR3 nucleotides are TGTGCCAGCAGCCTCCGGGGGATCTCCTACGAGCAGTACTTC.

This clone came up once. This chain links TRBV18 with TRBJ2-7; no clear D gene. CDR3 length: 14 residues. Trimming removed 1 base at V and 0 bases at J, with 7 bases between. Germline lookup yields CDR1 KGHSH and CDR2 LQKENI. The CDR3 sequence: CASSPLESSYEQYF. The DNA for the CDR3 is TGTGCCAGCTCACCACTGGAGAGCTCCTACGAGCAGTACTTC.

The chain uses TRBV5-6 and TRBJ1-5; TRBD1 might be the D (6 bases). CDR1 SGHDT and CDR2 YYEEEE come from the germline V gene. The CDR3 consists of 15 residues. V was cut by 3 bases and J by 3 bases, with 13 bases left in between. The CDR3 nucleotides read TGTGCCAGCAGCTGGGGGGGCAGAGTCAATCAGCCCCAGCATTTT. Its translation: CASSWGGRVNQPQHF.

CDR3 DNA sequence: TGTGCCAGCAGCGAGGGACTTCGAACCTACGAGCAGTACTTC. This sequence encodes CASSEGLRTYEQYF. V and J are TRBV28 and TRBJ2-7, with D possibly matching TRBD2 (6 bases). Germline V gene sequence: CDR1 MDHEN, CDR2 SYDVKM. Trimming shortened V by 6 bases and J by 2 bases, and 14 bases separated the two germline ends. This CDR3 is 14 amino acids long.

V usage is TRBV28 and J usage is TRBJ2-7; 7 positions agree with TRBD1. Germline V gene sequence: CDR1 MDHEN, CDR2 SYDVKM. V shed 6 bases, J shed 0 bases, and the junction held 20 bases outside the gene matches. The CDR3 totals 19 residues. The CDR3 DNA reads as TGTGCCAGCAGCCTACTGGGGGACAGACTTTTTACAAGCTCCTACGAGCAGTACTTC. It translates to CASSLLGDRLFTSSYEQYF.